This T cell receptor (beta chain) was profiled in a study of blood T cell repertoires in COVID-19. In the study overall: From the United States, Italy and Spain came samples of acute and convalescent COVID-19. PBMCs, B-cell-depleted T cells, or T cells provided the cDNA or gDNA that made up the material.

The CDR3 is 13 amino acids. Trimming shortened V by 5 bases and J by 4 bases, and 12 bases separated the two germline ends. Germline V gene lookup returns CDR1 SEHNR and CDR2 FQNEAQ (reference sequence). In the authors' methods: Reference gene primer amplification in the assay estimated nucleated cell counts. Measured with immunoSEQ multiplex PCR; TCRdb has only the in-frame clones, and not every one. Clonal size and the V and J genes are those of that table, whereas D and trimming came from the DNA. Here the sample spans some 120,000 clones, 86% being singletons. There are a few counts of this clone.

The sample consisted of peripheral blood. This clonotype originated in a human donor in a cohort sampled during active COVID-19. The chain joins TRBV7-9 to TRBJ2-7; perhaps TRBD2 as D (5 bases). CDR3 loop: CASSLSDSYEQYF. CDR3 sequence (DNA): TGTGCCAGCAGCCTCTCGGACTCTTACGAGCAGTACTTC. Combining the CDR3 with reference TRBV7-9 and TRBJ2-7 gives the whole variable domain DTGVSQNPRHKITKRGQNVTFRCDPISEHNRLYWYRQTLGQGPEFLTYFQNEAQLEKSRLLSDRFSAERPKGSFSTLEIQRTEQGDSAMYLCASSLSDSYEQYFGPGTRLTVT.